The T cell receptor (beta chain) under discussion was sequenced for a study of T cells in Graves' hyperthyroidism and ophthalmopathy. These patients, aged 18 to 65, had recently diagnosed hyperthyroidism lasting under 2 months. Every diagnosis used clinical symptoms, serum thyroxine and TRAb, thyroid ultrasound and orbital computed tomography. Points from the study as a whole: Ophthalmopathy was told apart from stable hyperthyroidism by a 13 V-J model.

RNA transcripts gave rise to amplified TCR beta CDR3 regions. A first-round RT-PCR of the TCR CDR3 used the HTBI primer set. TCRdb passed the multiplex PCR reads through MiXCR, listing each CDR3 protein once. The sample shows about 400,000 distinct CDR3 sequences, roughly an eighth of them seen only once. The CDR3 runs 13 residues. Per germline, CDR1 DFQATT and CDR2 SNEGSKA (reference sequence). Trimming stripped 6 bases from V and 0 bases from J, with 12 bases between. This clonotype appeared a few times. Its target is unknown. This TCR came from a young woman with Graves' hyperthyroidism. Sequencing input: blood. The J gene is TRBJ2-7, the V gene TRBV20-1, with D possibly TRBD1 on 5 matching bases. The CDR3 reads CSALRENSYEQYF. The DNA for the CDR3 is TGCAGTGCCCTCAGGGAAAACTCCTACGAGCAGTACTTC.